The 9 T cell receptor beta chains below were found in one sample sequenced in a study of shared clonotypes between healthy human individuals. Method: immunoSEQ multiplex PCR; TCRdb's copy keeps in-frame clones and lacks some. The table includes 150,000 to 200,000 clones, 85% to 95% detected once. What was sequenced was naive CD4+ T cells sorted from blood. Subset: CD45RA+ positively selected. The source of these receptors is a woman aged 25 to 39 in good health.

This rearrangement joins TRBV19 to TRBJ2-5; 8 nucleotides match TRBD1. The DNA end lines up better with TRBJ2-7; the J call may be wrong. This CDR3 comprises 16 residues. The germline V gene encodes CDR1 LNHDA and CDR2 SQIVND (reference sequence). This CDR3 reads CASSLGQASIFYEQYF. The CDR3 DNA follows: TGTGCCAGTAGTTTGGGACAGGCTTCCATTTTCTACGAGCAGTACTTC.

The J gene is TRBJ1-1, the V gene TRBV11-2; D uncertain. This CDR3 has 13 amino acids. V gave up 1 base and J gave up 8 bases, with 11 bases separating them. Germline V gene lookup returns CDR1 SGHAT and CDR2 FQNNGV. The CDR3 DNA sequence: TGTGCCAGCAGCTTAGTTAGGGATTCCGAAGCTTTCTTT. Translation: CASSLVRDSEAFF.

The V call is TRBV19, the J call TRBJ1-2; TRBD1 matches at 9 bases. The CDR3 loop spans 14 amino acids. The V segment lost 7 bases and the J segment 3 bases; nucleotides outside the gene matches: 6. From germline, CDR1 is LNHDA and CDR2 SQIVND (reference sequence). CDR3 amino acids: CASTRDRDDYGYTF. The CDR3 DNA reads TGTGCCAGTACCCGGGACAGGGACGACTATGGCTACACCTTC. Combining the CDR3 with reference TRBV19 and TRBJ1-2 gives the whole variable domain DGGITQSPKYLFRKEGQNVTLSCEQNLNHDAMYWYRQDPGQGLRLIYYSQIVNDFQKGDIAEGYSVSREKKESFPLTVTSAQKNPTAFYLCASTRDRDDYGYTFGSGTRLTVV.

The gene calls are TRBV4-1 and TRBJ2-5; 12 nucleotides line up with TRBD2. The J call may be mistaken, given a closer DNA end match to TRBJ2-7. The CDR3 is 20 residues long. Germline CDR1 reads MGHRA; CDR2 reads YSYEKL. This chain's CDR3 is CASSRKMGASGRGESYEQYF. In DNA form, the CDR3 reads TGCGCCAGCAGCCGAAAGATGGGGGCTAGCGGGAGGGGAGAGTCCTACGAGCAGTACTTC.

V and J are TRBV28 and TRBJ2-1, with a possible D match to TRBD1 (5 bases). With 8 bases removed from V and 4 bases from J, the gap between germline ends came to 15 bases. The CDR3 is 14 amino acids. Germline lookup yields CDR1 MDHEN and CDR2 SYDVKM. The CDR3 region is CASLGPPDYNEQFF. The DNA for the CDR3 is TGTGCCAGCCTGGGGCCACCCGATTACAATGAGCAGTTCTTC.

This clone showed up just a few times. The CDR3 region has the DNA TGCGCCAGCAGCCGGGGGACAGCCCCGTTGGCCGAGCAGTACTTC. It translates to CASSRGTAPLAEQYF. The V gene is TRBV4-1, the J gene TRBJ2-7; TRBD1 matches 7 bases. Trimming took 4 bases from V and 6 from J; bases not matched to a gene: 12. Per the germline V gene, CDR1 is MGHRA and CDR2 is YSYEKL. This CDR3 contains 15 residues.

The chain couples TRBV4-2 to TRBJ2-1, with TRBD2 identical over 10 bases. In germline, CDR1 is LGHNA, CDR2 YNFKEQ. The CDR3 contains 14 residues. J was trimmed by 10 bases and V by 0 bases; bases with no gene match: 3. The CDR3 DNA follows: TGTGCCAGCAGCCAAGATACAGCGGGAGGGGAGCAGTTCTTC. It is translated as CASSQDTAGGEQFF.

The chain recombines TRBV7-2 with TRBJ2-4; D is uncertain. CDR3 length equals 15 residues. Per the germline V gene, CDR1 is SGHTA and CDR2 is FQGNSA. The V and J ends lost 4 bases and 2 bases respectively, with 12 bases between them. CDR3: CASSSLGFSKNIQYF. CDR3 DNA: TGTGCCAGCAGCTCGTTAGGGTTTTCCAAAAACATTCAGTACTTC. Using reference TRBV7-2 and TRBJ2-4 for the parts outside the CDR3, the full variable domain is GAGVSQSPSNKVTEKGKDVELRCDPISGHTALYWYRQSLGQGLEFLIYFQGNSAPDKSGLPSDRFSAERTGGSVSTLTIQRTQQEDSAVYLCASSSLGFSKNIQYFGAGTRLSVL.

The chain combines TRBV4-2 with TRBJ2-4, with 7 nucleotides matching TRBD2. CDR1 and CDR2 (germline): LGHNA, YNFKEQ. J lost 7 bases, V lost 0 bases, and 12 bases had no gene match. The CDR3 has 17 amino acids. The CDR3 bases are TGTGCCAGCAGCCAAGATCCCTACGCGGGAGAGAGGAACATTCAGTACTTC. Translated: CASSQDPYAGERNIQYF.